The clone carrying this T cell receptor (beta chain) has ten or more counts. What it binds is not known. Germline CDR1 is MDHEN and CDR2 is SYDVKM. The CDR3 extends over 16 amino acids. V was pared by 5 bases and J by 3 bases, with 7 bases of the junction left unmatched. RNA transcripts yielded amplified TCR beta CDR3 regions. TCR CDR3 regions were first amplified by RT-PCR with HTBI primers. TCRdb re-called the multiplex PCR reads with MiXCR, one entry per CDR3 protein. The sample gives 200,000 or so distinct CDR3 sequences, roughly 17% of which show up once; approximately 56% is in the top ten. The data are from a study of T cells in Graves' hyperthyroidism and ophthalmopathy. Graves' hyperthyroidism showing no ophthalmopathy progression within 18 months was considered stable. Study conclusions and caveats: Prediction of ophthalmopathy progression came a median around 6 months pre-onset.

V and J are TRBV28 and TRBJ2-1; 10 bases align to TRBD2. Sequenced: blood. The sequence derives from a woman aged 50 to 60 with Graves' hyperthyroidism. CDR3 amino acids: CASSSNLAGDYNEQFF. The CDR3 nucleotides are TGTGCCAGCAGTAGTAACCTAGCGGGGGACTACAATGAGCAGTTCTTC.